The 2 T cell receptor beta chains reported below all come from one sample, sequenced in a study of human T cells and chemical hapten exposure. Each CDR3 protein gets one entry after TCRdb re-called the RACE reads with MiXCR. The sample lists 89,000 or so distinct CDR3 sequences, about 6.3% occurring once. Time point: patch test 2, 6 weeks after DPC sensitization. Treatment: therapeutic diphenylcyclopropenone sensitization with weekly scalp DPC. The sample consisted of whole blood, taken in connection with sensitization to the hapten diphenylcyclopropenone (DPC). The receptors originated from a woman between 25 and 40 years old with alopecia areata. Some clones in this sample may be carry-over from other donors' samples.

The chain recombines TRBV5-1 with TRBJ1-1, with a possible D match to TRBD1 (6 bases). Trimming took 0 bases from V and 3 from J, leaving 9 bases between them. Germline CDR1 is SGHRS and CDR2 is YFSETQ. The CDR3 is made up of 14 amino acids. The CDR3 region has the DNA TGCGCCAGCAGCTTGGCGTCAGGGGACACTGAAGCTTTCTTT. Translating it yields CASSLASGDTEAFF.

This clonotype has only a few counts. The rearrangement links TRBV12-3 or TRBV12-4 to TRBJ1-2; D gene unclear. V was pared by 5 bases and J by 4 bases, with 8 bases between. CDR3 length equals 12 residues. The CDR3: CASSPGVYGYTF. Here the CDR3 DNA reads TGTGCCAGCAGTCCCGGGGTCTATGGCTACACCTTC.